The clone carrying this TCR beta chain was counted only a few times. The data were taken from a study of blood T cells in healthy people across ages. The CDR3 totals 12 residues. The V gene lost 7 bases and the J gene lost 1 base, with 9 bases spanning the gap. The germline CDR1 and CDR2 sequences are DFQATT and SNEGSKA (reference sequence). Individuals who donated were healthy Caucasians from Russia aged roughly 6 to 95. A J-beta primer mix and a sample-barcoded 5' primer were used in a second PCR of roughly 7 to 12 cycles. Samples each returned at least 3 million CDR3-containing paired-end reads. MiXCR was run by TCRdb on the 5' RACE reads, yielding one entry per CDR3 protein. Counted here are about 1.5 million distinct CDR3 sequences, approximately 42% occurring once; the ten biggest clones make up about 4%.

Sequenced material: blood. The TCR comes from a woman under 30 in good health. V gene TRBV20-1 combines with J gene TRBJ2-3, with D unclear. CDR3 region: CSGGVGTDTQYF. CDR3 nucleotide sequence: TGCAGTGGTGGGGTTGGCACAGATACGCAGTATTTT.